This section outlines one T cell receptor beta chain sequence together with its context. TCRdb's copy holds only in-frame clones and misses some; the assay was immunoSEQ multiplex PCR. Altogether some 1.1 million clones are present, roughly 80% being singletons, with the ten largest covering about 0.89%. These data are taken from a study of shared clonotypes between healthy human individuals. The V end lost 3 bases, the J end lost 5 bases, and 16 bases lay between the germline ends. There are 14 residues in the CDR3. Germline CDR1 is SQVTM and CDR2 is ANQGSEA. The sequenced sample was memory CD4+ T cells from PBMCs. The sample's subset: CD45RA-negative fraction. This receptor was obtained from a man aged 18 to 29 in good health. Some clones in this sample may be carry-over from other donors' samples. The chain recombines TRBV29-1 with TRBJ1-1, with a tentative D call TRBD1 (6 bases). CDR3: CSVEVSAGETEAFF. In nucleotides, the CDR3 is TGCAGCGTTGAGGTCTCGGCAGGGGAAACTGAAGCTTTCTTT.